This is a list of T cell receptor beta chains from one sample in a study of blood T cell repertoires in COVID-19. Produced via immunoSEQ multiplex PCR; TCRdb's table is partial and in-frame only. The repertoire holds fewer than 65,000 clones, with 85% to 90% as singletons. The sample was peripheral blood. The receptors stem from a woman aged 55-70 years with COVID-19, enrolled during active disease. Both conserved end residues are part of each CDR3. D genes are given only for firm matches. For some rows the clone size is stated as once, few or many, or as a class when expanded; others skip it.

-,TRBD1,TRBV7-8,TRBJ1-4,CASSLAGGAGGAEKLFF,TGTGCCAGCAGCTTAGCGGGCGGGGCAGGGGGAGCTGAAAAACTGTTTTTT
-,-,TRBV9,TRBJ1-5,CASSVGQGDQPQHF,TGTGCCAGCAGCGTAGGGCAGGGCGATCAGCCCCAGCATTTT
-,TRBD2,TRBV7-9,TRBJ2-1,CASSSPSGRVVNEQFF,TGTGCCAGCAGCTCCCCTAGCGGGAGGGTAGTCAATGAGCAGTTCTTC
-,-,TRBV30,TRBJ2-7,CAWSVNTYEQYF,TGTGCCTGGAGTGTAAATACCTACGAGCAGTACTTC
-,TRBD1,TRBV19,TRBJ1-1,CASSHRGLNTEAFF,TGTGCCAGTTCGCACAGGGGCTTGAACACTGAAGCTTTCTTT
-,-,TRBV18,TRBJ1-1,CASSPPSGNTEAFF,TGTGCCAGCTCCCCCCCCTCGGGGAACACTGAAGCTTTCTTT
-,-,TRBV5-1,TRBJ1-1,CASSLAYQNTEAFF,TGCGCCAGCAGCTTGGCCTACCAGAACACTGAAGCTTTCTTT
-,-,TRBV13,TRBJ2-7,CASSFRGPRSYEQYF,TGTGCCAGCAGCTTCAGGGGTCCCCGCTCCTACGAGCAGTACTTC
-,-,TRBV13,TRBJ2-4,CASSFKTLAKNIQYF,TGTGCCAGCAGCTTTAAGACTCTAGCCAAAAACATTCAGTACTTC
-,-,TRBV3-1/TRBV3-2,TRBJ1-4,CASSQDSGWRQEATNEKLFF,TGTGCCAGCAGCCAAGATAGCGGGTGGCGGCAGGAAGCAACTAATGAAAAACTGTTTTTT
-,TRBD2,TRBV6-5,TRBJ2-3,CASNVAGAGTDTQYF,TGTGCCAGCAACGTAGCGGGAGCTGGCACAGATACGCAGTATTTT
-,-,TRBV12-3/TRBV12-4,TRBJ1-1,CASKRQTTEAFF,TGTGCCAGCAAACGACAGACAACTGAAGCTTTCTTT
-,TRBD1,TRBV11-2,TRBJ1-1,CASRPPQGYTEAFF,TGTGCCAGCAGACCACCACAGGGGTACACTGAAGCTTTCTTT
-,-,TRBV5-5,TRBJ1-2,CASSQVMAQGGGYTF,TGTGCCAGCAGCCAAGTTATGGCGCAGGGAGGTGGCTACACCTTC
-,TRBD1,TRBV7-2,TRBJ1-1,CASSDRGRAFF,TGTGCCAGCAGCGACAGGGGGCGAGCTTTCTTT
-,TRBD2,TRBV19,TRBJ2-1,CASSIVGTSGGYYNEQFF,TGTGCCAGTAGTATAGTCGGGACTAGCGGGGGTTACTACAATGAGCAGTTCTTC
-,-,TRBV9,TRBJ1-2,CASSPTGRGGYTF,TGTGCCAGCAGCCCAACCGGAAGGGGAGGCTACACCTTC
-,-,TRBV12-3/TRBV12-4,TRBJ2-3,CASSLRGDTQYF,TGTGCCAGCAGTTTAAGGGGAGATACGCAGTATTTT
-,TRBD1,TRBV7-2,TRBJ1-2,CASSARQGWLGYTF,TGTGCCAGCAGCGCCCGACAGGGGTGGTTAGGCTACACCTTC
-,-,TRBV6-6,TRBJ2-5,CASSASRGGETQYF,TGTGCCAGCAGTGCCTCCAGGGGTGGAGAGACCCAGTACTTC
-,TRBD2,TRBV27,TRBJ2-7,CASSLLTGGAYEQYF,TGTGCCAGCAGTTTATTGACGGGAGGGGCCTACGAGCAGTACTTC
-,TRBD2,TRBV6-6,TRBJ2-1,CASSHNGLAGANEQFF,TGTGCCAGCAGCCACAATGGACTAGCGGGAGCCAATGAGCAGTTCTTC
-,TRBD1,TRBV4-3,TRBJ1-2,CASSQRGTGTDGYTF,TGCGCCAGCAGCCAACGCGGGACAGGGACGGATGGCTACACCTTC
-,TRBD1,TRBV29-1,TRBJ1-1,CSVLGQGIAEAFF,TGCAGCGTCCTTGGACAGGGGATTGCTGAAGCTTTCTTT
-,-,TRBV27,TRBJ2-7,CASSSWRGTSYEQYF,TGTGCCAGCAGTTCTTGGCGCGGGACGTCCTACGAGCAGTACTTC
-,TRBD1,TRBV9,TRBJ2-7,CASSTTGTGQAEQYF,TGTGCCAGCAGCACGACCGGGACAGGGCAGGCCGAGCAGTACTTC
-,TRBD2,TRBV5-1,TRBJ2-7,CASSLTGTSGYEQYF,TGCGCCAGCAGCCTTACCGGGACTAGCGGATACGAGCAGTACTTC
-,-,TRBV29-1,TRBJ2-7,CSVEAGGPYEQYF,TGCAGCGTTGAGGCCGGGGGTCCGTACGAGCAGTACTTC
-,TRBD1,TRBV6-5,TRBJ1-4,CASSLYRGTNEKLFF,TGTGCCAGCAGTCTCTACAGGGGGACTAATGAAAAACTGTTTTTT
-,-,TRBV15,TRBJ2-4,CATSRDSRAAKNIQYF,TGTGCCACCAGCAGAGATTCCAGGGCGGCCAAAAACATTCAGTACTTC
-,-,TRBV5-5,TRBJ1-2,CASSLSRPANYGYTF,TGTGCCAGCAGCTTGTCTCGTCCGGCTAACTATGGCTACACCTTC
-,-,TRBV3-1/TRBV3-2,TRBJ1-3,CASSQDTGAGNTIYF,TGTGCCAGCAGCCAAGATACGGGTGCCGGAAACACCATATATTTT
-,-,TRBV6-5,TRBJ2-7,CASTRSEGEQYF,TGTGCCAGCACTAGATCAGAGGGCGAGCAGTACTTC
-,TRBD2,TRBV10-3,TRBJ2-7,CAIRSSGGTYEQYF,TGTGCCATCCGATCTAGCGGAGGGACCTACGAGCAGTACTTC
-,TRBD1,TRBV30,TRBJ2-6,CALTGPGANVLTF,TGTGCCTTGACAGGGCCTGGGGCCAACGTCCTGACTTTC
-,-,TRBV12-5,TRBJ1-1,CASGFSGGTEAFF,TGTGCTAGTGGTTTTTCGGGGGGCACTGAAGCTTTCTTT
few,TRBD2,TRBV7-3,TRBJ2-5,CASSSVAGAQETQYF,TGTGCCAGCAGCTCTGTAGCGGGAGCGCAAGAGACCCAGTACTTC
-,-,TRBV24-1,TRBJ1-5,CATSVGGVNQPQHF,TGTGCCACCAGTGTGGGGGGGGTGAATCAGCCCCAGCATTTT
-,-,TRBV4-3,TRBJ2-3,CASSQRGSEADTQYF,TGCGCCAGCAGCCAACGGGGTAGCGAGGCAGATACGCAGTATTTT
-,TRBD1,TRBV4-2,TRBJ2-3,CASSQAITGELTDTQYF,TGTGCCAGCAGCCAAGCAATTACAGGGGAGCTCACAGATACGCAGTATTTT
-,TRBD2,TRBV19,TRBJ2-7,CASSIGTSGSFYEQYF,TGTGCCAGTAGTATAGGGACTAGCGGGAGTTTTTACGAGCAGTACTTC
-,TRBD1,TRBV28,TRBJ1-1,CASSSTGGRTEAFF,TGTGCCAGCAGTTCGACAGGGGGACGGACTGAAGCTTTCTTT
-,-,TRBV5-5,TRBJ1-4,CASSPLGSTNEKLFF,TGTGCCAGCAGCCCACTAGGCTCAACTAATGAAAAACTGTTTTTT
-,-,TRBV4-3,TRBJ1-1,CASSQDQGGSTEAFF,TGCGCCAGCAGCCAAGACCAGGGAGGATCCACTGAAGCTTTCTTT
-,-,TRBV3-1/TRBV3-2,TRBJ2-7,CASSPDPSSYEQYF,TGTGCCAGCAGTCCTGACCCTAGCTCCTACGAGCAGTACTTC
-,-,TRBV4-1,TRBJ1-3,CASSPARGDTIYF,TGCGCCAGCAGCCCAGCCCGGGGAGACACCATATATTTT
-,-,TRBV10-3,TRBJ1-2,CAISESISFAENGYTF,TGTGCCATCAGTGAGTCGATCAGTTTCGCCGAAAATGGCTACACCTTC
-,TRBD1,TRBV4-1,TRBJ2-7,CASSQHRDRSYEQYF,TGCGCCAGCAGCCAACACCGGGACAGGTCCTACGAGCAGTACTTC
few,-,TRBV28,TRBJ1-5,CASSLSTLSNQPQHF,TGTGCCAGCAGTTTATCTACCCTCAGCAATCAGCCCCAGCATTTT
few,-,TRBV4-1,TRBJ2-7,CASSQGLLAAEQYF,TGCGCCAGCAGCCAAGGGTTACTCGCCGCCGAGCAGTACTTC
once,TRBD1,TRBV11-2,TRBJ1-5,CASSATGVAQHF,TGTGCCAGCAGCGCTACAGGGGTGGCCCAGCATTTT
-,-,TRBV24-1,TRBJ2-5,CATQSRFHETQYF,TGTGCCACCCAATCCAGGTTCCACGAGACCCAGTACTTC